These 18 T cell receptor beta chains share one sample of origin, sequenced in a study of cytomegalovirus exposure and HLA in healthy donors. The PCR ran on 60 Vbeta and 13 Jbeta primers. The assay was immunoSEQ multiplex PCR, and TCRdb's table has in-frame clones only and misses some. The table records fewer than 200,000 clones, approximately 80% of them present only once. The sample comprised PBMCs. The receptors were gathered from a woman under 30 in good health and CMV-seropositive.

The rearrangement joins TRBV7-2 to TRBJ1-4; no reliable D call. CDR3 length: 17 amino acids. Trimming left V 1 base short and J 0 bases short, with 12 bases between. Germline V gene sequence: CDR1 SGHTA, CDR2 FQGNSA. CDR3: CASSLVGVGATNEKLFF. The CDR3 DNA sequence: TGTGCCAGCAGCTTAGTCGGGGTGGGTGCAACTAATGAAAAACTGTTTTTT.

This clone was recorded a few times. The CDR3: CASSPTGADTEAFF. DNA for the CDR3: TGTGCCAGCAGTCCGACAGGGGCGGACACTGAAGCTTTCTTT. The V gene is TRBV6-1, the J gene TRBJ1-1; 8 nucleotides align to TRBD1. From germline, CDR1 is MNHNS and CDR2 SASEGT. This CDR3 is built from 14 residues. V gave up 5 bases and J gave up 3 bases; unmatched junction bases: 5.

This chain links TRBV7-2 with TRBJ2-2, with D tentatively TRBD1 (5 bases). Germline V gene lookup returns CDR1 SGHTA and CDR2 FQGNSA. The CDR3 has 15 residues. Between the trimmed V and J ends, which lost 1 base and 3 bases, there was a span of 9 bases. The CDR3 coding sequence is TGTGCCAGCAGCTTAGTAGGGGCCGACACCGGGGAGCTGTTTTTT. Its protein is CASSLVGADTGELFF.

V is TRBV5-1 and J is TRBJ2-7; 14 bases map to TRBD2. Germline loops: CDR1 SGHRS, CDR2 YFSETQ. The CDR3 sequence is 17 residues long. Trimming took 4 bases from V and 3 from J; bases not matched to a gene: 9. The CDR3 region is CASSLDGTSGGLYEQYF. CDR3 DNA sequence: TGCGCCAGCAGCCTAGACGGGACTAGCGGGGGCCTCTACGAGCAGTACTTC.

The V call is TRBV7-9, the J call TRBJ1-6, with D unresolved. CDR1 is SEHNR, CDR2 FQNEAQ, per germline (reference sequence). Trimming took off 3 bases at V and 5 bases at J, with 2 bases between the two ends. CDR3 size: 12 residues. The CDR3: CASSFNNSPLHF. The CDR3 nucleotides are TGTGCCAGCAGCTTTAATAATTCACCCCTCCACTTT.

The chain recombines TRBV28 with TRBJ1-3; D gene uncertain. Germline CDR1 is MDHEN and CDR2 is SYDVKM. The CDR3 contains 14 residues. V lost 9 bases and J 0 bases, leaving 12 bases between the germline ends. The CDR3 spells CASNNGDSGNTIYF. As DNA, the CDR3 is TGTGCCAGTAACAACGGAGACTCTGGAAACACCATATATTTT.

The chain recombines TRBV20-1 with TRBJ2-7; a possible D gene is TRBD1 (5 bases). The CDR3 contains 10 residues. V shed 5 bases and J shed 7 bases, with 9 bases lying between them. CDR1 and CDR2 (germline): DFQATT, SNEGSKA (reference sequence). The CDR3 sequence: CSAGAEEQYF. As DNA, the CDR3 is TGCAGTGCTGGGGCGGAAGAGCAGTACTTC.

This rearrangement joins TRBV10-1 to TRBJ2-7; D is perhaps TRBD2 (6 bases). The CDR3 consists of 12 residues. V lost 4 bases to trimming and J lost 6 bases, with 10 bases between them. Germline CDR1 and CDR2: WNHNN and SYGVQD (reference sequence). CDR3 loop: CASSGPGGEQYF. The DNA of the CDR3 is TGCGCCAGCAGTGGGCCCGGGGGCGAGCAGTACTTC.

This chain uses TRBV5-4 with TRBJ2-7, with TRBD1 matching over 7 bases. The CDR3 is 14 residues long. With 4 bases clipped from V and 5 bases from J, the junction kept 9 bases outside the gene matches. The germline gives CDR1 SGHNT, CDR2 YYREEE (reference sequence). In DNA form, the CDR3 reads TGTGCCAGCAGCCACGGACAGGTTGATAACGAGCAGTACTTC. Translated, it gives CASSHGQVDNEQYF. The whole variable domain, filled in from reference TRBV5-4 and TRBJ2-7, reads ETGVTQSPTHLIKTRGQQVTLRCSSQSGHNTVSWYQQALGQGPQFIFQYYREEENGRGNFPPRFSGLQFPNYSSELNVNALELDDSALYLCASSHGQVDNEQYFGPGTRLTVT.

This sequence joins TRBV6-4 and TRBJ2-7; D remains unclear. Germline lookup yields CDR1 MRHNA and CDR2 SNTAGT. This CDR3 has 14 amino acids. V shed 6 bases and J shed 6 bases, with 18 bases lying between them. Written as DNA, the CDR3 is TGTGCCAGCAGCCAAGACACCGATCTTCGCGAGCAGTACTTC. It translates to CASSQDTDLREQYF.

This clone was detected only once. V is TRBV7-9 and J is TRBJ2-2; no reliable D call. The CDR3 totals 13 residues. Germline-derived CDR1 and CDR2 are SEHNR and FQNEAQ (reference sequence). V lost 3 bases to trimming and J lost 5 bases, with 7 bases between them. The CDR3 sequence is CASSLVQTGELFF. CDR3 sequence (DNA): TGTGCCAGCAGCTTGGTACAGACCGGGGAGCTGTTTTTT.

The chain combines TRBV2 with TRBJ2-1; weak D call: TRBD1 (6 bases). Per germline, CDR1 SNHLY and CDR2 FYNNEI. The CDR3 loop spans 15 amino acids. With 8 bases removed from V and 2 bases from J, the gap between germline ends came to 16 bases. CDR3 nucleotides: TGTGCCAGCTGCTCAAGGGACATCGCCTACAATGAGCAGTTCTTC. It is translated as CASCSRDIAYNEQFF.

The V call is TRBV6-1, the J call TRBJ1-2; D perhaps matches TRBD1 (6 bases). This CDR3 comprises 16 residues. From germline, CDR1 is MNHNS and CDR2 SASEGT. Trimming took 0 bases from V and 0 from J, leaving 11 bases between them. The CDR3 loop is CASSEASGAANYGYTF. The CDR3 bases are TGTGCCAGCAGTGAAGCTTCAGGGGCTGCTAACTATGGCTACACCTTC.

The rearrangement uses TRBV7-8 and TRBJ2-7, with D possibly being TRBD1 (6 bases). Trimming stripped 6 bases from V and 2 bases from J, with 11 bases between. Germline V lookup: CDR1 SGHVS, CDR2 FQNEAQ. The length of the CDR3 is 13 residues. CDR3 bases: TGTGCCAGCAGGGGGGCTTCAGCCTACGAGCAGTACTTC. Its translation: CASRGASAYEQYF.

V usage is TRBV11-3 and J usage is TRBJ2-3; TRBD2 matches 13 bases. This CDR3 has 16 amino acids. With V trimmed by 5 bases and J by 7 bases, 9 bases remained unmatched. The germline CDR1 and CDR2 sequences are SGHNT and YENEEA. The CDR3 region has the DNA TGTGCCAGCAGCACAACTAGCGGGGGGGCAATGTATACGCAGTATTTT. Translated, it gives CASSTTSGGAMYTQYF.

V is TRBV13 and J is TRBJ1-2, with 7 bases identical to TRBD1. The CDR3 consists of 14 residues. CDR1 and CDR2 from the germline V gene are PRHDT and FYEKMQ (reference sequence). V shed 5 bases, J shed 7 bases, and the junction held 10 bases outside the gene matches. The CDR3 is CASSLTDRVGGYTF. The CDR3 DNA reads TGTGCCAGCAGCCTAACCGACAGGGTTGGTGGCTACACCTTC.

The chain employs TRBV4-1 and TRBJ1-1, with D hard to call. V lost 4 bases and J lost 0, with 6 bases in between. CDR3 size: 13 residues. Germline CDR1 MGHRA, CDR2 YSYEKL. The CDR3 nucleotides read TGCGCCAGCAGCCCCACAGTGAACACTGAAGCTTTCTTT. It codes for CASSPTVNTEAFF.

The chain links TRBV27 to TRBJ2-2; the match to TRBD1 covers 7 bases. The CDR3 is 14 amino acids. Per the germline V gene, CDR1 is MNHEY and CDR2 is SMNVEV (reference sequence). Germline trimming cut 5 bases from V and 4 bases from J; bases unmatched to any gene: 4. The chain's CDR3 is CASSLRQGTGELFF. The CDR3 nucleotides are TGTGCCAGCAGTCTCCGACAGGGCACCGGGGAGCTGTTTTTT.